Listed here are 15 T cell receptor beta chains from one sample, sequenced in a study of chemoradiotherapy in HPV16-positive cancers. Produced via immunoSEQ multiplex PCR; TCRdb's table is partial and in-frame only. The sample includes around 6,200 clones, around 79% of them seen just once. Sequenced here: tumor tissue, sampled from a patient who underwent chemoradiotherapy. The receptors originated from a human donor with HPV-associated anogenital cancer.

The chain recombines TRBV6-1 with TRBJ2-5, with 11 bases matching TRBD2. CDR3 size: 14 residues. Per the germline V gene, CDR1 is MNHNS and CDR2 is SASEGT. V shed 9 bases and J 4 bases; nucleotides not matched to a gene: 7. The CDR3 sequence: CASHTSGGAETQYF. The CDR3 nucleotides read TGTGCCAGTCATACTAGCGGGGGAGCAGAGACCCAGTACTTC.

The CDR3 DNA sequence: TGTGCCAGCAGCGTAGCGACAGGCCCTTATGAAAAACTGTTTTTT. Translating gives CASSVATGPYEKLFF. This sequence joins TRBV9 and TRBJ1-4, with a tentative D call TRBD1 (6 bases). V was clipped by 0 bases and J by 6 bases, with 12 bases between them. This CDR3 spans 15 amino acids. Germline CDR1 reads SGDLS; CDR2 reads YYNGEE.

This chain connects TRBV2 to TRBJ1-2, with D possibly TRBD1 on 5 matching bases. The V gene lost 9 bases and the J gene lost 4 bases, with 12 bases spanning the gap. The length of the CDR3 is 12 residues. Germline V gene lookup returns CDR1 SNHLY and CDR2 FYNNEI. The CDR3 coding sequence is TGTGCCAGTACCCAGGGAGCCTATGGCTACACCTTC. Its protein product is CASTQGAYGYTF.

This sequence joins TRBV2 and TRBJ1-6, with a possible D match to TRBD1 (5 bases). Trimming removed 8 bases at V and 7 bases at J, with 9 bases between. Germline lookup yields CDR1 SNHLY and CDR2 FYNNEI. CDR3 size: 12 residues. The CDR3 protein is CASGTGNSPLHF. DNA of the CDR3: TGTGCCAGCGGGACGGGGAATTCACCCCTCCACTTT.

This rearrangement joins TRBV28 to TRBJ1-5; no reliable D call. Trimming removed 6 bases at V and 0 bases at J, with 3 bases between. The CDR3 sequence is 12 residues long. The germline V gene encodes CDR1 MDHEN and CDR2 SYDVKM. As DNA, the CDR3 is TGTGCCAGCAGGACTAGCAATCAGCCCCAGCATTTT. The encoded protein is CASRTSNQPQHF.

This chain connects TRBV10-3 to TRBJ2-3; D may match TRBD1 or TRBD2 (5 bases each). The CDR3 has 12 amino acids. The germline CDR1 and CDR2 sequences are ENHRY and SYGVKD. V was shortened by 10 bases and J by 6 bases, with 14 bases between the two germline ends. This chain's CDR3 is CATQVGPDTQYF. The CDR3 nucleotides read TGTGCCACCCAGGTGGGACCTGATACGCAGTATTTT.

This clone turned up a few times. The chain carries TRBV28 and TRBJ2-7; perhaps TRBD2 as D (6 bases). Per the germline V gene, CDR1 is MDHEN and CDR2 is SYDVKM. There are 15 residues in the CDR3. V lost 6 bases and J 2 bases, leaving 17 bases between the germline ends. CDR3 region: CASRPWGDGPYEQYF. The CDR3 coding sequence is TGTGCCAGCAGACCCTGGGGGGATGGGCCCTACGAGCAGTACTTC.

The chain uses TRBV9 and TRBJ1-2; weak D call: TRBD1 (6 bases). The CDR3 extends over 15 amino acids. The germline V and J ends were trimmed by 4 bases and 4 bases, with 17 bases remaining between them. In germline, CDR1 is SGDLS, CDR2 YYNGEE. The DNA for the CDR3 is TGTGCCAGCAGCCCCGGGGGGGGCCCGTCCTATGGCTACACCTTC. Protein product: CASSPGGGPSYGYTF.

The gene calls are TRBV4-3 and TRBJ2-5; no reliable D call. Germline CDR1 reads LGHNA; CDR2 reads YSLEER. V was cut by 0 bases and J by 7 bases, with 15 bases left in between. The CDR3 runs to 15 residues. The CDR3 sequence is CASSQDVASVGTQYF. CDR3 nucleotides: TGCGCCAGCAGCCAAGACGTAGCAAGTGTGGGGACCCAGTACTTC.

This chain joins TRBV29-1 and TRBJ2-3; TRBD2 might be the D (7 bases). The CDR3 contains 14 residues. The V gene lost 3 bases and the J gene lost 5 bases, with 15 bases spanning the gap. Germline CDR1 SQVTM, CDR2 ANQGSEA. In DNA form, the CDR3 reads TGCAGCGTTGAGGGGGGGGCTGTGGGAGATACGCAGTATTTT. Translated, it gives CSVEGGAVGDTQYF.

The chain has TRBV28 and TRBJ2-7, with TRBD2 identical over 12 bases. This CDR3 has 16 amino acids. Trimming cost V 5 bases and J 0 bases; bases outside gene matches: 5. CDR1 is MDHEN and CDR2 is SYDVKM in the germline V gene. The CDR3 here is CASSPWTSGASYEQYF. The CDR3, as DNA: TGTGCCAGCAGTCCCTGGACTAGCGGGGCCTCCTACGAGCAGTACTTC.

This sequence joins TRBV7-8 and TRBJ2-5, with a possible D match to TRBD1 (5 bases). Trimming took off 2 bases at V and 9 bases at J, with 13 bases between the two ends. Germline V gives CDR1 SGHVS, CDR2 FQNEAQ. The CDR3 covers 13 residues. The CDR3 bases are TGTGCCAGCAGCTTACCCCCCTCCAGGGCCCAGTACTTC. Residues: CASSLPPSRAQYF.

This chain links TRBV7-9 with TRBJ2-1; 8 bases are shared with TRBD1. V lost 2 bases and J lost 4; bases outside the gene matches: 4. The CDR3 is made up of 15 amino acids. In germline, CDR1 is SEHNR, CDR2 FQNEAQ (reference sequence). The chain's CDR3 is CASSLQGAGYNEQFF. The CDR3 bases are TGTGCCAGCAGCTTACAGGGGGCGGGGTACAATGAGCAGTTCTTC.

CDR3 protein: CASSQEAGNSGNTIYF. The CDR3 region has the DNA TGCGCCAGCAGCCAAGAGGCAGGAAACTCTGGAAACACCATATATTTT. The chain employs TRBV4-3 and TRBJ1-3, with D uncertain. Per germline, CDR1 LGHNA and CDR2 YSLEER. The CDR3 consists of 16 residues. V was trimmed by 0 bases and J by 0 bases, leaving 9 bases between them.

About this clone itself: At one boundary the junction diverges from the germline segment, which might be a read error. The chain links TRBV20-1 to TRBJ2-7; D unclear. The CDR3 contains 10 residues. Germline CDR1 is DFQATT and CDR2 is SNEGSKA (reference sequence). The CDR3 DNA reads as TGCAGTGCTAGCGGTTACGGGCAGTACTTC. Protein product: CSASGYGQYF.